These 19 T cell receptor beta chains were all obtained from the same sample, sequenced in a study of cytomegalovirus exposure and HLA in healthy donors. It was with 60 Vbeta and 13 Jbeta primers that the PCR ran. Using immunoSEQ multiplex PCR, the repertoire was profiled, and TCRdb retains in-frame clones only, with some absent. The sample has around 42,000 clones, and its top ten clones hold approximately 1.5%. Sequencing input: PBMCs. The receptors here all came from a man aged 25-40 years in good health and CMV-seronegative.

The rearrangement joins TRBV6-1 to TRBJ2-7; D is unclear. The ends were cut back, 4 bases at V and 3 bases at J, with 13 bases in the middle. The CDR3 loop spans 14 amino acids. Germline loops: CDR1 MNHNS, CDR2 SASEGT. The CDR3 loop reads CASSVTDALYEQYF. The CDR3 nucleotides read TGTGCCAGCAGTGTTACTGATGCCCTCTACGAGCAGTACTTC.

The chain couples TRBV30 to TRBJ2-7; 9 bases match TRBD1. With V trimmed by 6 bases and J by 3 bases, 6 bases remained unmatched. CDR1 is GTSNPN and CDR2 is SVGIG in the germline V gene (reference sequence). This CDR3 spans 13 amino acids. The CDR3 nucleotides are TGTGCCTGCACACAGGGGGCCGGCTACGAGCAGTACTTC. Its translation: CACTQGAGYEQYF. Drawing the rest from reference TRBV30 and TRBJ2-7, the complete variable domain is SQTIHQWPATLVQPVGSPLSLECTVEGTSNPNLYWYRQAAGRGLQLLFYSVGIGQISSEVPQNLSASRPQDRQFILSSKKLLLSDSGFYLCACTQGAGYEQYFGPGTRLTVT.

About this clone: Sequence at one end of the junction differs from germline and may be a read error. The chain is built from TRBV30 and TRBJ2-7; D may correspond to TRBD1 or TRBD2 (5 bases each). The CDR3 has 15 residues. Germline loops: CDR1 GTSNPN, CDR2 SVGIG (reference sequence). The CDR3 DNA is TGTGCCGGGAGTGTACTTGACAGTCACTCCTACGAGCAGTACTTC. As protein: CAGSVLDSHSYEQYF.

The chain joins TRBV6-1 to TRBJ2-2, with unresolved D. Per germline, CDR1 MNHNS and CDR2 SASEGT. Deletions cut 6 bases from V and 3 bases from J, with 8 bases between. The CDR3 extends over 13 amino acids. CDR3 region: CASRVVYTGELFF. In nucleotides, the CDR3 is TGTGCCAGCAGGGTAGTGTACACCGGGGAGCTGTTTTTT.

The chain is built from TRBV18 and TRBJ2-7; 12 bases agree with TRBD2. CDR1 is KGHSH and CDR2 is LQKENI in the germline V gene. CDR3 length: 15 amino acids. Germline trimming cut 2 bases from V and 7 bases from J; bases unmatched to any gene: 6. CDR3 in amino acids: CASSPRTSGMGEQYF. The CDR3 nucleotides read TGTGCCAGCTCACCAAGGACTAGCGGGATGGGTGAGCAGTACTTC.

The CDR3 here is CAIRTGGLSYEQYF. CDR3 sequence (DNA): TGTGCCATCAGAACAGGGGGCCTCTCCTACGAGCAGTACTTC. The V call is TRBV10-3, the J call TRBJ2-7; 9 bases match TRBD1. Germline CDR1 ENHRY, CDR2 SYGVKD. Trimming at V came to 6 bases and at J to 0 bases, leaving 3 bases not matched to a gene. The CDR3 consists of 14 residues.

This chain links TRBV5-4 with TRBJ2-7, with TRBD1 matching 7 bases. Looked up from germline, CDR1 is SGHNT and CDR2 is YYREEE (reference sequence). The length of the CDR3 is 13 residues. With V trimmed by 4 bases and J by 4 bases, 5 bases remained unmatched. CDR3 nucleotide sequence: TGTGCCAGCAGCACTTCACAGGGGTACGAGCAGTACTTC. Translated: CASSTSQGYEQYF.

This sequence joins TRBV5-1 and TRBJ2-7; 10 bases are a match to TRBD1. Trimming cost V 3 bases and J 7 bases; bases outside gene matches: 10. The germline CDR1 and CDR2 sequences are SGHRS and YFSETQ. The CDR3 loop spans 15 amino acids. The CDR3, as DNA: TGCGCCAGCAGCTACCGGGACAGGGGCCCCATGGAGCAGTACTTC. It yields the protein CASSYRDRGPMEQYF.

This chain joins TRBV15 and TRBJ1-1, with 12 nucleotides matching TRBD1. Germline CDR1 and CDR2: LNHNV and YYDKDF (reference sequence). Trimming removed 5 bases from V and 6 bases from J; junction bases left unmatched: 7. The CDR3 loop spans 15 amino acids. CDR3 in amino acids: CATSPWDRGLPEAFF. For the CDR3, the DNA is TGTGCCACCAGCCCCTGGGACAGGGGGCTTCCTGAAGCTTTCTTT. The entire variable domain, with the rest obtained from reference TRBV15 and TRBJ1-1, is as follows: DAMVIQNPRYQVTQFGKPVTLSCSQTLNHNVMYWYQQKSSQAPKLLFHYYDKDFNNEADTPDNFQSRRPNTSFCFLDIRSPGLGDTAMYLCATSPWDRGLPEAFFGQGTRLTVV.

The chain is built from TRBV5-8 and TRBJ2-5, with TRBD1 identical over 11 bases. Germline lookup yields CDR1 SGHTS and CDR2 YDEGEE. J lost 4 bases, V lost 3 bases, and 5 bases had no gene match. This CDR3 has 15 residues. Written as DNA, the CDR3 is TGTGCCAGCAGCTCCGGACAGGGGGCGCGAGAGACCCAGTACTTC. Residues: CASSSGQGARETQYF. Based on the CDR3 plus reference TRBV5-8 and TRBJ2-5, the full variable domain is EAGVTQSPTHLIKTRGQQATLRCSPISGHTSVYWYQQALGLGLQFLLWYDEGEERNRGNFPPRFSGRQFPNYSSELNVNALELEDSALYLCASSSGQGARETQYFGPGTRLLVL.

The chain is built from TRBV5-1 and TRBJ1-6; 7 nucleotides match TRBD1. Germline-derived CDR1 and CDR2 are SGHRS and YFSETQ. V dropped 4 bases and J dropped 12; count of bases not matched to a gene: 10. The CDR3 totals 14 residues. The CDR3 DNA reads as TGCGCCAGCAGCATGGGACAGCTTAGTGGACCCCTCCACTTT. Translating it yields CASSMGQLSGPLHF.

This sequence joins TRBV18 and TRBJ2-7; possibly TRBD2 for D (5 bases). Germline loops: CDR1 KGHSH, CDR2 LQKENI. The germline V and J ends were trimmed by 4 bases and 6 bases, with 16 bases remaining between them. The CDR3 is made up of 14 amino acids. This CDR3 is CASSRPSLAGEQYF. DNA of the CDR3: TGTGCCAGCTCACGTCCTAGCTTGGCCGGCGAGCAGTACTTC.

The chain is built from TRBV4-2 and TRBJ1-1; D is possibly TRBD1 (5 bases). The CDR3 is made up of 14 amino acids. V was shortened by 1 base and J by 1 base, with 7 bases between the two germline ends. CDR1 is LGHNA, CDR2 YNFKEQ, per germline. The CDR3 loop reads CASSQVTGNTEAFF. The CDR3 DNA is TGTGCCAGCAGCCAAGTCACAGGGAACACTGAAGCTTTCTTT.

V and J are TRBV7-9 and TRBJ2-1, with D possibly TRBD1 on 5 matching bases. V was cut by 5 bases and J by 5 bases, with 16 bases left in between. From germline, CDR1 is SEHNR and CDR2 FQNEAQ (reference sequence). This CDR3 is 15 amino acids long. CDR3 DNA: TGTGCCAGCAGCCCTACAGGATCCTACGACAATGAGCAGTTCTTC. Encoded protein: CASSPTGSYDNEQFF. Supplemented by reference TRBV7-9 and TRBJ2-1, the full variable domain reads DTGVSQNPRHKITKRGQNVTFRCDPISEHNRLYWYRQTLGQGPEFLTYFQNEAQLEKSRLLSDRFSAERPKGSFSTLEIQRTEQGDSAMYLCASSPTGSYDNEQFFGPGTRLTVL.

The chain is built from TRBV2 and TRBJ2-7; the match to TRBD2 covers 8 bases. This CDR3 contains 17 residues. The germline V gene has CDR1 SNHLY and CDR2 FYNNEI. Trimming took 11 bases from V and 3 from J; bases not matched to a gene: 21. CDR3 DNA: TGTGCCGGACGAAAAGGTGGACTAGCAGGAGTATTCTACGAGCAGTACTTC. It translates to CAGRKGGLAGVFYEQYF.

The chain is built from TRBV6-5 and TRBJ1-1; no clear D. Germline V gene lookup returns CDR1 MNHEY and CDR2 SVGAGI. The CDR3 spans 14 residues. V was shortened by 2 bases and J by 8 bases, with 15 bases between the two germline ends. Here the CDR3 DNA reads TGTGCCAGCAGTTACCCGGGTATCGGTGGGGAAGCTTTCTTT. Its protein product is CASSYPGIGGEAFF.

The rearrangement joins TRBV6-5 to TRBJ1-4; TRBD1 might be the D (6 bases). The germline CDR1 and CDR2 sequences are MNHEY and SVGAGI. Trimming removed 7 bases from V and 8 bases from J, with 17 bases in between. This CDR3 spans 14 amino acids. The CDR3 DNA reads TGTGCCAGCACTAGGGGAAAAAGGGGGGAAAAACTGTTTTTT. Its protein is CASTRGKRGEKLFF.

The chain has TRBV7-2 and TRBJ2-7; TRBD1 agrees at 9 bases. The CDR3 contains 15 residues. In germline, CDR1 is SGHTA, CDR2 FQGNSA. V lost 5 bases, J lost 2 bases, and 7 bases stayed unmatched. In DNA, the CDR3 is TGTGCCAGCAGCACGGACAGGGGTAAGACCTACGAGCAGTACTTC. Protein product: CASSTDRGKTYEQYF.

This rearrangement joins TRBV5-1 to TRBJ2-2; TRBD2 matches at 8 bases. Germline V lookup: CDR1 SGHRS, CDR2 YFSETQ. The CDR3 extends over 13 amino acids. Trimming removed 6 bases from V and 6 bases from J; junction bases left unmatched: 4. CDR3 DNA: TGCGCCAGCACAGCGGGAGTGGCCGGGGAGCTGTTTTTT. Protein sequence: CASTAGVAGELFF.